The clone carrying this TCR beta chain was picked up a small number of times. Its antigen is not known. RNA was extracted and reverse transcribed into cDNA as the sequencing template. Sequenced by immunoSEQ multiplex PCR; TCRdb stores in-frame clones only, minus some. The sample contains hundreds of thousands of clones, 66% of which appear only once. Documented treatment: oral pan-JAK inhibitor, 5-10 mg twice daily. The data were taken from a study of CD8+ T cells in alopecia areata. Study-level background: It was oral tofacitinib, at 5 to 10 mg twice daily, that treated patients received. The percentage of affected scalp area served as the score of severity for treated patients. Findings of the study overall: Links between baseline CD8+ expansion and response need larger treated cohorts. Lesional scalp, especially alopecia totalis/universalis, showed higher clonality than normal scalp.

The CDR3 extends over 15 amino acids. Trimming removed 5 bases from V and 11 bases from J, with 24 bases in between. Per germline, CDR1 MNHNS and CDR2 SASEGT. This sequence was found in a human donor with alopecia areata. The chain couples TRBV6-1 to TRBJ1-1, with D possibly TRBD1 on 5 matching bases. Sample: CD4+ T cells sorted from blood, taken at approximately week 45, from a patient treated with tofacitinib. The CDR3 bases are TGTGCCAGCAGTCCTACGACAGTTCCCAAAAGTGGGGCTTTCTTT. It translates to CASSPTTVPKSGAFF.